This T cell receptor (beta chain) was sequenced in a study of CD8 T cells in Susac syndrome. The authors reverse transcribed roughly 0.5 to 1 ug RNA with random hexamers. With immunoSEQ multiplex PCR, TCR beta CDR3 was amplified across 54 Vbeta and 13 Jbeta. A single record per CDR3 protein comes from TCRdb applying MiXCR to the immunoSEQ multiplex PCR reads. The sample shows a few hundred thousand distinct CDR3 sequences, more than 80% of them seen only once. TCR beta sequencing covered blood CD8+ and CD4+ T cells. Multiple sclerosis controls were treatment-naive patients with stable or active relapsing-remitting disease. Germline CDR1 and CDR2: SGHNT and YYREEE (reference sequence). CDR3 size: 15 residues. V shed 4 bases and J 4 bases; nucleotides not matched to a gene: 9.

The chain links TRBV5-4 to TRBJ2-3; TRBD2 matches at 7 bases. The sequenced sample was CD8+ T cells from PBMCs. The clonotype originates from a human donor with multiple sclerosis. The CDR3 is CASSLAGEGPDTQYF. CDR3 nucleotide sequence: TGTGCCAGCAGCCTGGCTGGGGAGGGCCCAGATACGCAGTATTTT.